This T cell receptor beta chain was sequenced for a study of shared clonotypes between healthy human individuals. Study-wide results and limits: Clonotypes shared by all four donors outscored non-shared clonotypes in generation probability.

Donors included only healthy HIV-negative adults lacking recent acute infections or vaccinations. Germline V CDR1 and CDR2: KGHSH, LQKENI. Trimming at V came to 6 bases and at J to 6 bases, leaving 14 bases not matched to a gene. The CDR3 has 16 residues. Repertoires were generated with immunoSEQ multiplex PCR, while TCRdb's copy carries only in-frame clones and drops some. The sample yields about 1 million clones, around 76% seen once. In the case of this clone: The antigen remains unidentified.

The chain carries TRBV18 and TRBJ2-1; TRBD2 aligns across 7 bases. The sample was memory CD4+ T cells sorted from blood. The subset is: CD45RA-negative fraction. The receptor comes from a man aged 18 to 35 in good health. CDR3 DNA sequence: TGTGCCAGCTCGCGCCTTGGGAGCGGGGCAGCCAATGAGCAGTTCTTC. This encodes CASSRLGSGAANEQFF.